Sequencing of this T cell receptor beta chain was carried out in a study of CD8 T cells in ankylosing spondylitis. Study conclusions and caveats: There was a TCR beta motif, made of several highly homologous variants, that appeared characteristic of ankylosing spondylitis blood. Those disease-linked clones were CD8+; they were also relatively rare in peripheral blood.

Trimming removed 4 bases from V and 4 bases from J, with 16 bases in between. This CDR3 has 16 amino acids. Germline lookup yields CDR1 KGHDR and CDR2 SFDVKD. In regard to this clonotype: Its antigen remains unknown.

With molecular barcodes, quantitative 5'-RACE was used to make the TCR beta libraries. Using its own MiXCR run on the 5' RACE reads, TCRdb lists one record per CDR3 protein. Of about 450,000 distinct CDR3 sequences in the sample, roughly a quarter are singletons; the top ten hold about 0.9%. The TCR originated in a male donor with ankylosing spondylitis. Sequencing was carried out using blood, either unsorted or a sorted T cell fraction (not recorded which). V gene TRBV24-1 combines with J gene TRBJ2-1; maybe TRBD1 (6 bases). The CDR3 DNA is TGTGCCACCAGTGAGTCCAGGGGTCTAGGATACAATGAGCAGTTCTTC. As protein: CATSESRGLGYNEQFF.